The rows below give T cell receptor beta chains drawn from one sample of a study of T-cell memory formation after mild COVID-19. TCRdb reprocessed the 5' RACE reads via MiXCR and lists one record per CDR3 protein. The repertoire consists of approximately 390,000 distinct CDR3 sequences, with approximately 16% occurring once and the leading ten covering 20% to 25%. Sequencing was performed on PBMCs or a T cell subset sorted from them (not recorded which). The receptors were sampled from a man aged 18 to 30 who had mild COVID-19 (a few samples of this study predate the infection). Cell type and time point are not known. Each CDR3 is given with its conserved first and last residue. A D gene is named only where the DNA matches it firmly. The size field is filled for only some rows; it gives once, few, many or a size class.

V	D	size	J	DNA	CDR3
TRBV5-6	NA	NA	TRBJ1-2	TGTGCCAGCAGCTTGGCCGGACCTCGGGGCTACACCTTC	CASSLAGPRGYTF
TRBV7-9	TRBD1	NA	TRBJ1-2	TGTGCCAGCAGGGGACAGGGAACGGCCACCTTC	CASRGQGTATF
TRBV5-1	NA	NA	TRBJ1-1	TGCGCCAGCAGGAGGGAAGGGATGAACACTGAAGCTTTCTTT	CASRREGMNTEAFF
TRBV4-1	NA	few	TRBJ1-1	TGCGCCAGCAGCCAGATAGCCACTGAAGCTTTCTTT	CASSQIATEAFF
TRBV10-3	TRBD2	NA	TRBJ2-5	TGTGCCATCAGTGCTAGCGGGGGGGCCCAAGAGACCCAGTACTTC	CAISASGGAQETQYF
TRBV20-1	NA	few	TRBJ1-5	TGCAGTGCTCAGACCCAGGGTAATCAGCCCCAGCATTTT	CSAQTQGNQPQHF
TRBV7-2	TRBD2	NA	TRBJ2-5	TGTGCCAGCAGCTTCCAGCGGGGGGAAGGCGAGACCCAGTACTTC	CASSFQRGEGETQYF
TRBV20-1	TRBD2	few	TRBJ2-3	TGCAGTGCTGACCTGGGACTACAAGATACGCAGTATTTT	CSADLGLQDTQYF
TRBV12-3/TRBV12-4	NA	NA	TRBJ2-3	TGTGCCAGCAGTTTAGGAGGAACCATGAGGCAGTATTTT	CASSLGGTMRQYF
TRBV12-3/TRBV12-4	NA	few	TRBJ2-7	TGTGCCAGCAGTTTCCGGAGAGACAGAGCCTACGAGCAGTACTTC	CASSFRRDRAYEQYF
TRBV6-2/TRBV6-3	NA	many	TRBJ2-7	TGTGCCAGCAGTTCGATACTCTCCTACGAGCAGTACTTC	CASSSILSYEQYF
TRBV19	NA	few	TRBJ2-3	TGTGCCAGTACCCGAGGGCCTAACACAGATACGCAGTATTTT	CASTRGPNTDTQYF
TRBV28	NA	NA	TRBJ1-1	TGTGCCAGCAGTTCGCCCGGGACCGAGAACACTGAAGCTTTCTTT	CASSSPGTENTEAFF
TRBV5-5	TRBD1	few	TRBJ1-1	TGTGCCAGCAGCTGGAGACCGGGACAGGGTTTGACTGAAGCTTTCTTT	CASSWRPGQGLTEAFF
TRBV10-3	TRBD2	NA	TRBJ2-3	TGTGCCATCACGAGGGGAGGCGGGGGAAGCACAGATACGCAGTATTTT	CAITRGGGGSTDTQYF
TRBV29-1	TRBD1	NA	TRBJ2-5	TGCAGCGTTGCAGCATCCGGGACAGGGGGAGCAGAGACCCAGTACTTC	CSVAASGTGGAETQYF
TRBV7-9	NA	NA	TRBJ2-5	TGTGCCAGCAGCTTAATGGCTAGCAAAGAAGAGACCCAGTACTTC	CASSLMASKEETQYF
TRBV7-8	NA	NA	TRBJ2-1	TGTGCCAGCAGCTTAAAAGTACGACAGGCGGGAGATGAGCAGTTCTTC	CASSLKVRQAGDEQFF
TRBV11-2	NA	few	TRBJ1-3	TGTGCCAGCAGCTTCTTCCCGGGTGTTTCTGGAAACACCATATATTTT	CASSFFPGVSGNTIYF
TRBV6-5	NA	NA	TRBJ1-1	TGTGCCAGCAGTTACCATCTGGGGCCCGAAGCTTTCTTT	CASSYHLGPEAFF
TRBV7-3	NA	NA	TRBJ2-3	TGTGCCAGCAGCGACGAGGCAGGGGCCACAGATACGCAGTATTTT	CASSDEAGATDTQYF
TRBV10-3	NA	NA	TRBJ1-1	TGTGCCATCAGAGGGACGTATTTGAGAGGGAACACTGAAGCTTTCTTT	CAIRGTYLRGNTEAFF
TRBV7-2	NA	few	TRBJ1-1	TGTGCCAGCTTCCAGGGCGGAGGAACTGAAGCTTTCTTT	CASFQGGGTEAFF
TRBV6-5	NA	few	TRBJ1-4	TGTGCCAGCATGGGGGGCGGTAAACTGTTTTTT	CASMGGGKLFF
TRBV7-9	NA	NA	TRBJ1-2	TGTGCCAGCAGCTCCAAACTCCGACAGAGGGGCGCTAACTATGGCTACACCTTC	CASSSKLRQRGANYGYTF
TRBV28	TRBD1	few	TRBJ2-3	TGTGCCAGCAGTTGGGCACAGGGGCCAGATACGCAGTATTTT	CASSWAQGPDTQYF
TRBV5-1	NA	few	TRBJ2-5	TGCGCCAGCAGCCAACCCACGACCAGGGAGACCCAGTACTTC	CASSQPTTRETQYF
TRBV7-2	TRBD2	many	TRBJ2-1	TGTGCCAGCAGCAGTCTACCTGCGGGGGGGGGCAATGAGCAGTTCTTC	CASSSLPAGGGNEQFF
TRBV10-3	NA	NA	TRBJ2-7	TGTGCCATCAGTGACAACCGGGAAACATACGAGCAGTACTTC	CAISDNRETYEQYF
TRBV4-2	TRBD2	few	TRBJ2-5	TGTGCCAGCAGCCCAGAGCGGGGTGGGCAAGAGACCCAGTACTTC	CASSPERGGQETQYF
TRBV5-1	NA	NA	TRBJ1-1	TGCGCCAGCAGCTCACTGGGACCGAAGAACACTGAAGCTTTCTTT	CASSSLGPKNTEAFF
TRBV5-1	TRBD1	once	TRBJ1-4	TGCGCCAGCAGCTTGGCCCCGACAGGGGGAAGTGAAAAACTGTTTTTT	CASSLAPTGGSEKLFF
TRBV3-1	NA	NA	TRBJ2-1	TGTGCCAGCAGCCACCGAGGGGATGAGTCTTACAATGAGCAGTTCTTC	CASSHRGDESYNEQFF
TRBV6-1	TRBD1	NA	TRBJ1-1	TGTGCCAGCAGGTTGTTGACAGGGGGGGTGACTGAAGCTTTCTTT	CASRLLTGGVTEAFF
TRBV4-3	TRBD1	few	TRBJ1-6	TGCGCCAGCAGCCAAGATAGACAGGGTGATTCACCCCTCCACTTT	CASSQDRQGDSPLHF
TRBV10-1	NA	NA	TRBJ2-7	TGCGCCAGCAGTGAGTCGATTGGGGGGACCCCTATTCGGCGGTACTTC	CASSESIGGTPIRRYF
TRBV24-1	TRBD2	NA	TRBJ2-2	TGTGCCACCAGTGAGCCCAACCTAGCGGCGAACACCGGGGAGCTGTTTTTT	CATSEPNLAANTGELFF
TRBV20-1	NA	many	TRBJ1-5	TGCAGTGCTAGCGGGGATAGCAATCAGCCCCAGCATTTT	CSASGDSNQPQHF
TRBV27	NA	NA	TRBJ2-1	TGTGCCAGCAGCCCCTGGCCCTACAATGAGCAGTTCTTC	CASSPWPYNEQFF
TRBV4-1	NA	NA	TRBJ2-7	TGCGCCAGCAGCTTAACAGGGGGGGCCTACGAGCAGTACTTC	CASSLTGGAYEQYF
TRBV6-5	TRBD2	NA	TRBJ2-2	TGTGCCAGCAGTCCTAGCGGGGGGGCTTCTGGGGAGCTGTTTTTT	CASSPSGGASGELFF
TRBV5-1	NA	many	TRBJ2-1	TGCGCCAGCAGCTGGAGACTAGGGAATGAGCAGTTCTTC	CASSWRLGNEQFF
TRBV10-3	NA	NA	TRBJ1-2	TGTGCCATCAGTGAGTCCAGGGCGTCTCGTGGCTACACCTTC	CAISESRASRGYTF
TRBV6-1	NA	few	TRBJ1-5	TGTGCCAGCAGGGGTAGTTTGTTTGGACGCGTTCAGCCCCAGCATTTT	CASRGSLFGRVQPQHF
TRBV20-1	NA	few	TRBJ1-1	TGCAGTGCTAGACGGGGGGCCTTCACTGAAGCTTTCTTT	CSARRGAFTEAFF